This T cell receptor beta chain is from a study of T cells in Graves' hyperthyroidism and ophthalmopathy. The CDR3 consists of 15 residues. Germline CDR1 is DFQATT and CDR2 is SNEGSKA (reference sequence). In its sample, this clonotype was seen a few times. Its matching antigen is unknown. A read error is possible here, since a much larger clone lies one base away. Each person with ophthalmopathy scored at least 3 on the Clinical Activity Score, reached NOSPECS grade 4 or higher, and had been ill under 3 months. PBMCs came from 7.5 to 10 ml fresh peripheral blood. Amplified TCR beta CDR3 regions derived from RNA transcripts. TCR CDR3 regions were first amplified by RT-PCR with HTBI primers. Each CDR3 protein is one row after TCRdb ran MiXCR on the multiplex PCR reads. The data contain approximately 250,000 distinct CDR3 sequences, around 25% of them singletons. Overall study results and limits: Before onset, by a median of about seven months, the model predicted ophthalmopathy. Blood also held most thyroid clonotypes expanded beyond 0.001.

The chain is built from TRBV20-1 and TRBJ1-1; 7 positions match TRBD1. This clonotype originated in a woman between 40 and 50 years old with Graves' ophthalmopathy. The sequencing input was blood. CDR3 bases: TGCAGTGCTAGAGATCTTCGAGGGGGCGGCACTGAAGCTTCCTTT. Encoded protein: CSARDLRGGGTEASF.